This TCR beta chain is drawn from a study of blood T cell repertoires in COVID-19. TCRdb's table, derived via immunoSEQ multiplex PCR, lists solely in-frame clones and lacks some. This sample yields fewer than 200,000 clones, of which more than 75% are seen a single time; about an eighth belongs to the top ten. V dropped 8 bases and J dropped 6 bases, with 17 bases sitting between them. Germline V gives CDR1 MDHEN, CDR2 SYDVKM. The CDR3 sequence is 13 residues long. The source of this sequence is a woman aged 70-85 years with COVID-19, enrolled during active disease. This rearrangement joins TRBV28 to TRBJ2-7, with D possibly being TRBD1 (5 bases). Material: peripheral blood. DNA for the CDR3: TGTGCCAGCCTAGGGGCAGGGTTGATCGAGCAGTACTTC. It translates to CASLGAGLIEQYF.